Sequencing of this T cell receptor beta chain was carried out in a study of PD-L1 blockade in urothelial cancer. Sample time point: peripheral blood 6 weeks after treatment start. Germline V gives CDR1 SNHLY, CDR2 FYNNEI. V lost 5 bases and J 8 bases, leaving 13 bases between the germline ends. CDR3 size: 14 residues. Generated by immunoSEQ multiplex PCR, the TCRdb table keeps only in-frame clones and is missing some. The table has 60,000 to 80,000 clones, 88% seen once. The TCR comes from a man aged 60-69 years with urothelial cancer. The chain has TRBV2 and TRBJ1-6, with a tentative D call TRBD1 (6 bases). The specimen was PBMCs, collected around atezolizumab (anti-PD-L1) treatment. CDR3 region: CASSRQGRYSPLHF. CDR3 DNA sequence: TGTGCCAGCAGTAGGCAGGGGCGATATTCACCCCTCCACTTT.